A single sample is the source of the 21 T cell receptor beta chains below, sequenced in a study of Ad26.COV2.S vaccination and SARS-CoV-2 variants. Clones were sequenced by immunoSEQ multiplex PCR, and TCRdb holds only the in-frame ones, with some missing. The sample shows about 420,000 clones, roughly 90% of them seen only once. The sample's treatment: 15 to 20 received Ad26.COV2.S at low or high dose, single or two shots; 5 received placebo; per-sample allocation not given. Samples were taken on day 63 after the first vaccine or placebo injection. The sample was peripheral blood, taken in a trial of Ad26.COV2.S vaccine versus placebo. Source of these receptors: a person between 18 and 60 years old who received the Ad26.COV2.S COVID-19 vaccine or a placebo.

This chain connects TRBV14 to TRBJ1-2; D gene uncertain. Trimming pared 1 base from V and 1 base from J, leaving 7 bases between. CDR1 is SGHDN and CDR2 is FVKESK in the germline V gene. This CDR3 is built from 14 residues. CDR3 residues: CASSQGPLNYGYTF. The DNA of the CDR3 is TGTGCCAGCAGCCAAGGCCCCCTTAACTATGGCTACACCTTC.

The chain links TRBV6-2 or TRBV6-3 to TRBJ2-7, with 8 bases identical to TRBD2. Germline CDR1 MNHEY, CDR2 SVGEGT. The CDR3 totals 17 residues. V lost 2 bases and J lost 0; bases outside the gene matches: 9. CDR3 sequence: CASSYGLADRGSYEQYF. Written as DNA, the CDR3 is TGTGCCAGCAGTTACGGACTAGCTGATAGAGGCTCCTACGAGCAGTACTTC.

This clone was counted between two and nine times. The rearrangement links TRBV7-3 to TRBJ2-7; D ambiguous. Germline CDR1 and CDR2: SGHTA and FQGTGA. This CDR3 is built from 13 residues. V was shortened by 6 bases and J by 0 bases, with 9 bases between the two germline ends. The CDR3 protein is CASSSDHSYEQYF. The CDR3 DNA reads TGTGCCAGCAGTTCGGACCACTCCTACGAGCAGTACTTC.

The chain combines TRBV20-1 with TRBJ2-7, with 7 bases fitting TRBD1. Trimming took 3 bases from V and 6 from J; bases not matched to a gene: 11. This CDR3 has 14 residues. The germline V gene has CDR1 DFQATT and CDR2 SNEGSKA (reference sequence). The CDR3 region has the DNA TGCAGTGCTAGTGGATGGGACAGAGGGCGCGAGCAGTACTTC. Translating it yields CSASGWDRGREQYF.

This sequence joins TRBV28 and TRBJ2-7, with D tentatively TRBD2 (6 bases). The ends were cut back, 5 bases at V and 5 bases at J, with 16 bases in the middle. The CDR3 covers 14 residues. Looked up from germline, CDR1 is MDHEN and CDR2 is SYDVKM. CDR3 sequence reads: CASSPGTGLDEQYF. CDR3 coding DNA: TGTGCCAGCAGTCCAGGGACTGGTTTAGACGAGCAGTACTTC.

The gene calls are TRBV19 and TRBJ1-1, with D unresolved. There are 15 residues in the CDR3. Germline CDR1 LNHDA, CDR2 SQIVND (reference sequence). V lost 3 bases and J lost 1, with 12 bases in between. This CDR3 is CASSIGGLGNTEAFF. As DNA, the CDR3 is TGTGCCAGTAGTATCGGAGGCTTAGGGAACACTGAAGCTTTCTTT.

This clone was seen a handful of times. The CDR3 sequence is CASSPGRGQATNEKLFF. The DNA for the CDR3 is TGTGCCAGCAGTCCGGGTAGGGGGCAAGCAACTAATGAAAAACTGTTTTTT. The chain is built from TRBV27 and TRBJ1-4; 7 bases are a match to TRBD1. V trimming: 5 bases; J trimming: 0 bases; junction bases outside the gene matches: 9. The CDR3 runs 17 residues. Germline V gene lookup returns CDR1 MNHEY and CDR2 SMNVEV (reference sequence). The full variable domain, completed using reference TRBV27 and TRBJ1-4, is EAQVTQNPRYLITVTGKKLTVTCSQNMNHEYMSWYRQDPGLGLRQIYYSMNVEVTDKGDVPEGYKVSRKEKRNFPLILESPSPNQTSLYFCASSPGRGQATNEKLFFGSGTQLSVL.

The V call is TRBV5-4, the J call TRBJ2-1; 11 bases align to TRBD2. J gave up 4 bases and V 4 bases, and 10 bases lay outside the gene matches. This CDR3 comprises 17 residues. Looked up from germline, CDR1 is SGHNT and CDR2 is YYREEE (reference sequence). CDR3 bases: TGTGCCAGCAGCCCCAATAGCGGGGGGGCTCCTTACAATGAGCAGTTCTTC. It translates to CASSPNSGGAPYNEQFF.

V gene TRBV6-5 combines with J gene TRBJ2-3; D ambiguous. Trimming took off 8 bases at V and 4 bases at J, with 7 bases between the two ends. There are 11 residues in the CDR3. The germline V gene has CDR1 MNHEY and CDR2 SVGAGI. CDR3 residues: CASPLADTQYF. DNA for the CDR3: TGTGCCAGCCCCTTGGCAGATACGCAGTATTTT.

V is TRBV29-1 and J is TRBJ1-1; D is possibly TRBD1 (5 bases). The CDR3 totals 15 residues. Per germline, CDR1 SQVTM and CDR2 ANQGSEA. V gave up 4 bases and J gave up 3 bases, with 18 bases separating them. The CDR3 coding sequence is TGCAGCGTTGCAGGGTCCTCGAGGAAGTACACTGAAGCTTTCTTT. This sequence encodes CSVAGSSRKYTEAFF. The entire variable domain, with the rest obtained from reference TRBV29-1 and TRBJ1-1, is as follows: SAVISQKPSRDICQRGTSLTIQCQVDSQVTMMFWYRQQPGQSLTLIATANQGSEATYESGFVIDKFPISRPNLTFSTLTVSNMSPEDSSIYLCSVAGSSRKYTEAFFGQGTRLTVV.

This clone was seen more than once but under ten times. The chain links TRBV7-8 to TRBJ2-1, with D perhaps TRBD1 (6 bases). There are 15 residues in the CDR3. CDR1 and CDR2 (germline): SGHVS, FQNEAQ. V gave up 9 bases and J gave up 1 base, with 16 bases separating them. The CDR3 nucleotides are TGTGCCAGTCGATCCGGGACACGATCCTACAATGAGCAGTTCTTC. This gives the protein CASRSGTRSYNEQFF. Filled out from reference TRBV7-8 and TRBJ2-1, the complete variable domain reads GAGVSQSPRYKVAKRGQDVALRCDPISGHVSLFWYQQALGQGPEFLTYFQNEAQLDKSGLPSDRFFAERPEGSVSTLKIQRTQQEDSAVYLCASRSGTRSYNEQFFGPGTRLTVL.

The chain couples TRBV27 to TRBJ1-6; D gene unclear. The CDR3 has 12 amino acids. CDR1 and CDR2 (germline): MNHEY, SMNVEV (reference sequence). The V end lost 5 bases, the J end lost 5 bases, and 4 bases lay between the germline ends. This CDR3 is CASSAHNSPLHF. The DNA of the CDR3 is TGTGCCAGCAGTGCCCATAATTCACCCCTCCACTTT.

The rearrangement links TRBV7-2 to TRBJ1-2; D remains unclear. CDR3 length equals 13 residues. The germline V and J ends were trimmed by 6 bases and 7 bases, with 15 bases remaining between them. CDR1 and CDR2 from the germline V gene are SGHTA and FQGNSA. CDR3 in amino acids: CASSPSSRGGYTF. CDR3 DNA: TGTGCCAGCAGTCCTTCGAGTCGAGGTGGCTACACCTTC.

This clone was counted a few times. This chain connects TRBV4-1 to TRBJ1-2, with D tentatively TRBD1 (5 bases). The V gene's germline CDR1 is MGHRA and CDR2 YSYEKL. The CDR3 is 16 amino acids. Trimming stripped 0 bases from V and 4 bases from J, with 15 bases between. The CDR3 sequence is CASSQDIRDSLYGYTF. The CDR3 nucleotides read TGCGCCAGCAGCCAAGATATAAGAGACAGCCTCTATGGCTACACCTTC.

The sample holds one count of this clone. The chain recombines TRBV27 with TRBJ2-7; a weak D match, TRBD1 (6 bases). CDR1 is MNHEY, CDR2 SMNVEV, per germline (reference sequence). V lost 5 bases, J lost 7 bases, and 21 bases lay in between. This CDR3 region has 15 residues. CDR3 protein: CASSQARGRQGEQYF. The CDR3 nucleotides read TGTGCCAGCAGTCAGGCCCGAGGTAGGCAGGGGGAGCAGTACTTC.

J is TRBJ2-5 and V is TRBV18; no clear D gene. This CDR3 contains 17 residues. Germline loops: CDR1 KGHSH, CDR2 LQKENI. V dropped 0 bases and J dropped 3 bases, with 17 bases sitting between them. CDR3 nucleotide sequence: TGTGCCAGCTCACCACCGGACCCCTCGGCTAGGAAAGAGACCCAGTACTTC. The encoded protein is CASSPPDPSARKETQYF.

This chain uses TRBV7-9 with TRBJ2-3; 8 nucleotides agree with TRBD1. The trim removed 1 base at V and 7 bases at J, leaving 10 bases unmatched. From germline, CDR1 is SEHNR and CDR2 FQNEAQ (reference sequence). CDR3 length equals 16 residues. CDR3 sequence: CASSLERTGSINTQYF. The CDR3 coding sequence is TGTGCCAGCAGCTTAGAGAGGACAGGGAGTATTAATACGCAGTATTTT.

This chain joins TRBV6-6 and TRBJ1-2, with D maybe TRBD1 (6 bases). V was pared by 4 bases and J by 6 bases, with 18 bases between. Per the germline V gene, CDR1 is MNHNY and CDR2 is SVGAGI (reference sequence). The CDR3 contains 15 residues. CDR3 residues: CASSSYRGGGDGYTF. In DNA, the CDR3 is TGTGCCAGCAGTTCCTACCGCGGAGGGGGGGATGGCTACACCTTC.

This chain joins TRBV2 and TRBJ1-2; maybe TRBD1 (6 bases). V lost 6 bases and J 6 bases, leaving 11 bases between the germline ends. Germline CDR1 SNHLY, CDR2 FYNNEI. The CDR3 is made up of 12 amino acids. CDR3 loop: CASRWGADGYTF. The CDR3 DNA reads as TGTGCCAGCAGGTGGGGGGCGGATGGCTACACCTTC.

This rearrangement joins TRBV4-1 to TRBJ1-2; 8 bases fit TRBD1. This CDR3 spans 14 amino acids. V dropped 0 bases and J dropped 9; count of bases not matched to a gene: 6. Germline CDR1 reads MGHRA; CDR2 reads YSYEKL. CDR3 region: CASSQDWTGPRYTF. In DNA form, the CDR3 reads TGCGCCAGCAGCCAAGATTGGACAGGGCCACGCTACACCTTC.

This clone appeared once. The V gene is TRBV6-5, the J gene TRBJ1-6; 7 nucleotides match TRBD1. Germline V gene data show CDR1 as MNHEY and CDR2 as SVGAGI. This CDR3 comprises 15 residues. Losses at the gene ends were 6 bases for V and 7 bases for J; bases not matched to a gene: 9. CDR3 sequence: CASRTDRVGNSPLHF. The CDR3 DNA reads TGTGCCAGCAGAACCGACAGGGTAGGAAATTCACCCCTCCACTTT.